This TCR beta chain was captured by sequencing in a study of cytomegalovirus exposure and HLA in healthy donors (dated by TCRdb to the late 2010s). As for the study more broadly: In an earlier analysis of some 610 of the donors, 250 to 350 Gb of sequence data and 117 million unique TCR beta sequences from 150 million to 200 million T cells were reported. Approximately 330 gigabases of sequencing data and tens of millions of unique TCR sequences made up an early release that covered approximately 650 HLA-typed donors. Of the 300 to 400 genotyped donors, around 81% fell in the genetic ancestry cluster associated with self-reported Caucasian donors. The aim of the study was to test whether cataloging public T cell receptors could identify signatures of past pathogen exposure. Using immunosequencing, the study profiled T cell repertoires from roughly 650 subjects and related those repertoires to cytomegalovirus serostatus. In addition to the first cohort of roughly 700 subjects, a separate validation cohort of some 120 different subjects was used. To predict cytomegalovirus infection status, the study brought together high-throughput TCR immunosequencing, statistical association of individual TCRs with disease status, and machine learning. A later analysis re-examined previously published TCR beta repertoires from over 500 donors and added high-resolution HLA genotyping to investigate patterns of TCR occurrence. Rather than using new phenotypic data, the later analysis identified candidate immune exposures from TCR beta sequences and from how often those sequences occurred across donors. An earlier analysis of approximately 630 of the donors applied high-throughput TCR beta sequencing to assess whether each TCR beta V gene segment acted as functional or pseudogenic. Donor age, sex, ethnicity and CMV serostatus were compiled together with the repertoire data. A later genetic analysis took genome-wide SNP genotypes for about three fifths of the roughly 670 donors and used that subset as a discovery cohort. Every repertoire in the discovery cohort had been generated on one and the same sequencing platform. HLA typing included class I and class II loci at four-digit resolution. Typing coverage varied by locus: roughly 620-640 donors for A, B, C, DRB1 and DQB1; around 560 for DQA1; nearly 610 for DPA1; under 490 for DPB1. Because of strong linkage in the cohort, four or five DR-DQ haplotypes were treated as single units for association and clustering. Across some 400 genotyped donors of the cohort, an average of about 220,000 unique TCR beta nucleotide sequences per donor were sequenced, and around 20% of those sequences were non-productive. Results and caveats for the whole study, not just this receptor: A further reported finding was that TCR beta sequences accurately predicted the HLA-A and HLA-B alleles for most subjects in the first cohort. Linkage disequilibrium might explain the correlated functional status among segregating V segments, but an unknown experimental factor could not be excluded. Presence/absence analyses assumed roughly uniform sequencing depth across donors, an assumption that may not hold. A total of around 150 TCR beta chains were listed by the study as associated with cytomegalovirus. In a later analysis, HLA-associated TCR beta chains showed more clonal expansion and lower generation probabilities than non-associated chains that were equally common. Because counts were too low, about 18 rarely observed V segments, including chromosome 9 orphons, were left out of the earlier analysis of approximately 500 of the donors. Because HLA typing was unavailable for some donors at each locus, only the typed subset was used in association tests. In a later analysis, the rate of TCR association differed among HLA loci, with DRB1 alleles having the most associated TCRs and HLA-C alleles having the fewest. Most TCR sequences were observed very rarely across donors, whereas some public TCRs were present in many individuals. In a later analysis, several top co-occurrence clusters were reported to appear linked to parvovirus B19, influenza, CMV and Epstein-Barr virus. The authors suggested that the approach could potentially be extended to other disease states and immunological phenotypes. In an earlier analysis of approximately 600 of the donors, most TCR beta V segments were observed in productive rearrangements about 87% or about 30% of the time, broadly matching IMGT annotations. When HLA alleles, especially DR and DQ, strongly co-occurred, TCR associations were difficult to assign to individual alleles. V-gene and J-gene trimming of TCR beta chains was associated with a missense DCLRE1C variant in a later genetic analysis, and the association was replicated in an independent cohort. Compared with the approximately 710-donor mean, donors in an Asian-associated ancestry cluster had fewer N-insertions in productive TCRs, according to a later genetic analysis. A few of the identified cytomegalovirus-associated TCR beta chains were confirmed in vitro to be specific for cytomegalovirus antigens. This cohort had only TCR beta chains sequenced, and the lack of alpha or paired-chain data limited which features could be detected. Specific HLA alleles were associated with 15,000 to 20,000 TCR beta sequences at a false discovery rate of 0.05 in a later analysis. A group of highly shared sequence variants was considered likely to be a technical artifact of the sequencing pipeline. Some IMGT-functional V segments, including TRBV6-2 and TRBV6-3, could not be distinguished by the 87-base-pair reads and were therefore excluded. The classifier was reported to diagnose cytomegalovirus status with high specificity and sensitivity in both the original and validation cohorts. In a later analysis, most CMV-associated TCR beta chains were found to appear HLA-restricted, with HLA associations seemingly driven largely by CMV exposure. CMV serostatus was the only immune exposure information available for the cohort.

The cohort was made up of 666 healthy bone marrow donors. At the time of sampling, all cohort members were nominally healthy, though unrecorded immune exposures were likely present. The donor tested CMV seropositive and was one of the 289 seropositive cohort members. Each donor provided a peripheral blood sample, and peripheral blood mononuclear cells were used for TCR beta sequencing. Genomic DNA was extracted from the blood cell samples with the Qiagen DNeasy Blood Extraction Kit. The germline V gene encodes CDR1 SGDLS and CDR2 YYNGEE. From cysteine to phenylalanine, the CDR3 is 12 amino acids long. Only the CDR3 DNA is retained, 36 bases long and in frame from the first base. From V the trimming removes 4 bases and from J it removes 9 bases, while the gene matches leave 4 bases of the junction unaccounted for. The library was produced with the immunoSEQ multiplex PCR assay. For the multiplex PCR, a mixture combining 60 forward primers for TCR Vbeta segments and 13 reverse primers for TCR Jbeta segments was used. The CDR3 region of rearranged TCR beta genes was amplified from genomic DNA by a multiplex PCR assay. Amplified TCR beta libraries were sequenced as 87-base-pair reads on the Illumina HiSeq System. The study's own analysis went as follows. A later analysis tallied 75 million to 95 million unique TCR beta chains across the 666 repertoires, and about 10 million of those chains were shared by two or more donors. Raw reads were error-corrected and collapsed into unique sequences with a nearest-neighbor algorithm that merged closely related sequences to remove PCR and sequencing errors. CDR3 sequences were aligned to IMGT reference sequences to assign V, D and J gene segments. For a sequence to be retained, a match of at least six nucleotides was required to both a V gene segment and a J gene segment. A rearrangement counted as productive if the CDR3 had no stop codons and remained in frame with V and J, and every other rearrangement counted as non-productive. Following IMGT convention, CDR3 was defined as the stretch from the second conserved V-encoded cysteine up to the conserved J-encoded phenylalanine. The earlier analysis of about 560 of the donors excluded any sequence lacking an unambiguous match to a single V gene segment. An earlier analysis of several hundred of the donors called V segments functional above 56.7% productive rearrangements and segregating when the between-donor standard deviation exceeded 5%. A statistical classification framework was built to diagnose cytomegalovirus status from the catalog of TCR beta chain sequences. In a later analysis, TCR nucleotide sequences were compared against IMGT/GENE-DB human TR gene sequences so that V and J genes could be assigned. In a later analysis, CDR3 sequences and most-parsimonious VDJ recombination scenarios were assigned using the TCRdist pipeline. In a later analysis, each TCR beta chain was defined by its CDR3 amino acid sequence together with its V-gene family, and reads without a unique V-gene family were excluded. A later analysis removed several hundred highly shared, low-generation-probability nucleotide sequences to deal with suspected cross-contamination and a sequencing artifact. In a later analysis, a clonal expansion index for each public chain was calculated from normalized within-repertoire ranks of inferred template counts. A later analysis computed generation probabilities with a VDJ recombination model fitted to out-of-frame rearrangements, and checked the results against IGoR. A later analysis scored TCR-TCR, TCR-HLA and TCR-CMV co-occurrence with hypergeometric tests, applying a repertoire-size bias correction to TCR pairs. To estimate false discovery rates, a later analysis permuted the HLA or CMV assignments 20 times. In a later analysis, co-occurring TCRs were grouped using DBSCAN, with TCRdist sequence similarity added in when clustering inside HLA-allele-positive subsets. Co-occurrence clustering excluded repertoires with fewer than 30,000 or more than 120,000 public chains, plus five with anomalous nucleotide sharing. TCRdb mirrors the immuneACCESS table, restricted to in-frame sequences. Some clones are absent from its copies; in checked studies, under half trace to an unresolved V gene, and the reason for the others is unknown. V, J and clone size reflect that table, while D and trimming were determined from the DNA. In this sample's table one finds approximately 52,000 clones. Approximately 9% of the sample lies in the top ten.

Notes on this clone: The specificity of this receptor is unknown.

In this chain, TRBV9 is recombined with TRBJ2-1, with 7 middle bases fitting TRBD1. The sequenced sample was PBMCs. The TCR was taken from a man aged 50 to 60 in good health and CMV-seropositive. The CDR3 amino acid sequence is: CASSPDRIEQFF. The DNA sequence is as follows: TGTGCCAGCAGCCCGGACAGGATTGAGCAGTTCTTC.